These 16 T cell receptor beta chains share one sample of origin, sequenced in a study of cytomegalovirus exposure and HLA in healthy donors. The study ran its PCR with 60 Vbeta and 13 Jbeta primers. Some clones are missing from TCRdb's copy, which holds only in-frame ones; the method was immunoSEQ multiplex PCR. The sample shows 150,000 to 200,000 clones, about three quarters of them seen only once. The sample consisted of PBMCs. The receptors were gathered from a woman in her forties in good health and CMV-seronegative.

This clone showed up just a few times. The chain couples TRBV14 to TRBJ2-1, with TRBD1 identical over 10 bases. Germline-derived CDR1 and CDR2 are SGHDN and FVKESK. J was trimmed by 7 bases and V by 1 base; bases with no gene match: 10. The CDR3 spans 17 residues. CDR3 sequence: CASSQVPSGTGANEQFF. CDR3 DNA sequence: TGTGCCAGCAGCCAAGTCCCGTCCGGGACAGGGGCGAATGAGCAGTTCTTC.

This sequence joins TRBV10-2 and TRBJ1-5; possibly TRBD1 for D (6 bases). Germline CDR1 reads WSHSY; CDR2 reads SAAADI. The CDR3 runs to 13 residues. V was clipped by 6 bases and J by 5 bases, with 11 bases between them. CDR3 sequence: CASREGQYQPQHF. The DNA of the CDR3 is TGCGCCAGCAGGGAGGGACAATATCAGCCCCAGCATTTT.

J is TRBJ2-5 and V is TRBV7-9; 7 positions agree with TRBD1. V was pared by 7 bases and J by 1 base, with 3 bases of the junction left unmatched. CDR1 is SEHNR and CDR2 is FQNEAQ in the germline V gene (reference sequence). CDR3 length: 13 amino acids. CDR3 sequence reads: CASTGTAQETQYF. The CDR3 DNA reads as TGTGCCAGCACCGGGACAGCCCAAGAGACCCAGTACTTC.

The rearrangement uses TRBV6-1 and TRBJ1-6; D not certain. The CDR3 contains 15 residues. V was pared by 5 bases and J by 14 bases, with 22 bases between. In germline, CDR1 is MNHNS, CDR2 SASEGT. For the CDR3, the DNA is TGTGCCAGCAGTCATCTCAGGAGCGGCGATAGGGCCCTCCACTTT. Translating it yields CASSHLRSGDRALHF.

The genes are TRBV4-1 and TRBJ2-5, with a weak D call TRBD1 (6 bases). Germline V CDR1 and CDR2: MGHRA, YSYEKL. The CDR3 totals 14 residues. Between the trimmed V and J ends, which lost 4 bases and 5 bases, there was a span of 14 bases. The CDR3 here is CASSPTGRSETQYF. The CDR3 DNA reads TGCGCCAGCAGCCCAACAGGGCGTTCGGAGACCCAGTACTTC.

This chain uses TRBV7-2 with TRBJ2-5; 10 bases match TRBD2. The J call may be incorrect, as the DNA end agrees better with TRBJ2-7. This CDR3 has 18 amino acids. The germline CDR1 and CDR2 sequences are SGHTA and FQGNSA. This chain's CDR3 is CASSPRSLRTSGSYEQYF. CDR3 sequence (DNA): TGTGCCAGCAGCCCACGGTCCCTCCGGACTAGCGGCTCCTACGAGCAGTACTTC.

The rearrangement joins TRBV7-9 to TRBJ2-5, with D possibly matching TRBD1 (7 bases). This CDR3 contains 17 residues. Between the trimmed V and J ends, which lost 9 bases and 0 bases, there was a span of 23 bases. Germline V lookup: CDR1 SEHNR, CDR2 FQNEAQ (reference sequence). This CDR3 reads CASTGTEGRGYQETQYF. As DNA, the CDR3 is TGTGCCAGTACCGGGACAGAGGGCCGGGGGTACCAAGAGACCCAGTACTTC. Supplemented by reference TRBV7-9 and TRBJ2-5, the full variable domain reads DTGVSQNPRHKITKRGQNVTFRCDPISEHNRLYWYRQTLGQGPEFLTYFQNEAQLEKSRLLSDRFSAERPKGSFSTLEIQRTEQGDSAMYLCASTGTEGRGYQETQYFGPGTRLLVL.

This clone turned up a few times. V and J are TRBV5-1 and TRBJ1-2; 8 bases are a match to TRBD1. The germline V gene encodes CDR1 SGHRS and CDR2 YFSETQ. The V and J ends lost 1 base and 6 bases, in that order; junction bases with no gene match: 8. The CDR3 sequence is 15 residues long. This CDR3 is CASSLFSGGADGYTF. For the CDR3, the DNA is TGCGCCAGCAGCTTGTTTTCAGGGGGCGCGGATGGCTACACCTTC.

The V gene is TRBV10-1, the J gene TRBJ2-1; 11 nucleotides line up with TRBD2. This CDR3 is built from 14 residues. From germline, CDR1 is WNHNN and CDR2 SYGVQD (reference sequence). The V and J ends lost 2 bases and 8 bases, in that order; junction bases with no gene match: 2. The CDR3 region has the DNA TGCGCCAGCAGTGAGGGACTAGCGGGCTATGAGCAGTTCTTC. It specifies CASSEGLAGYEQFF.

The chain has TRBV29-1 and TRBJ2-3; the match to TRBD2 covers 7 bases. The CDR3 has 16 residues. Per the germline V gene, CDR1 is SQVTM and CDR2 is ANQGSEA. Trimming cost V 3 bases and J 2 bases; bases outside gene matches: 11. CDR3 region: CSVDQRLAVSTDTQYF. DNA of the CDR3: TGCAGCGTTGATCAAAGGCTAGCGGTATCCACAGATACGCAGTATTTT.

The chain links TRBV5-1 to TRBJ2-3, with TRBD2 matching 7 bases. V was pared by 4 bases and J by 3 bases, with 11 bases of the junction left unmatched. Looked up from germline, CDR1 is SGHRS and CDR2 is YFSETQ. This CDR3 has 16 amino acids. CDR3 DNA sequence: TGCGCCAGCAGCCCGGAGGGCGCCGGGGGGACAGATACGCAGTATTTT. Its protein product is CASSPEGAGGTDTQYF.

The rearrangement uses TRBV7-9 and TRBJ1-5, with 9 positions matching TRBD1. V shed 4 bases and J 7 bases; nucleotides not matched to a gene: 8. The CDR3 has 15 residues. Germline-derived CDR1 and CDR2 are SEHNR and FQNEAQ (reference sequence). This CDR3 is CASSSWDRENQPQHF. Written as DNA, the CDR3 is TGTGCCAGCAGCTCCTGGGACAGGGAAAACCAGCCCCAGCATTTT.

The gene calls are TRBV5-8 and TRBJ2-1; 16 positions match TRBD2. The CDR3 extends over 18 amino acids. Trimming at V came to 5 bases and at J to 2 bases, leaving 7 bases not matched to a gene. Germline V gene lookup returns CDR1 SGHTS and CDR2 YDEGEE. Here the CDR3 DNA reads TGTGCCAGCAGGACCGGGACTAGCGGGGGGGCACCCTACAATGAGCAGTTCTTC. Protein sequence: CASRTGTSGGAPYNEQFF.

The CDR3 sequence: CASDQGVTNYGYTF. In DNA, the CDR3 is TGTGCCAGTGATCAGGGGGTAACTAACTATGGCTACACCTTC. The chain combines TRBV19 with TRBJ1-2; 7 bases align to TRBD1. The germline V gene has CDR1 LNHDA and CDR2 SQIVND (reference sequence). V dropped 8 bases and J dropped 0; count of bases not matched to a gene: 6. The CDR3 has 14 residues.

DNA for the CDR3: TGTGCCAGCACCATTTCCACGGGGAGCAATCAGCCCCAGCATTTT. Its translation: CASTISTGSNQPQHF. This sequence joins TRBV6-6 and TRBJ1-5; D call uncertain. Trimming shortened V by 7 bases and J by 1 base, and 14 bases separated the two germline ends. CDR3 length: 15 residues. The germline CDR1 and CDR2 sequences are MNHNY and SVGAGI (reference sequence).

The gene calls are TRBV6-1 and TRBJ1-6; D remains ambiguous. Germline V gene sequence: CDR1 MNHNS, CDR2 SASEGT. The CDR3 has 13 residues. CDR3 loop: CASGGWANSPLHF. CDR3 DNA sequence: TGTGCGTCCGGAGGGTGGGCTAATTCACCCCTCCACTTT.